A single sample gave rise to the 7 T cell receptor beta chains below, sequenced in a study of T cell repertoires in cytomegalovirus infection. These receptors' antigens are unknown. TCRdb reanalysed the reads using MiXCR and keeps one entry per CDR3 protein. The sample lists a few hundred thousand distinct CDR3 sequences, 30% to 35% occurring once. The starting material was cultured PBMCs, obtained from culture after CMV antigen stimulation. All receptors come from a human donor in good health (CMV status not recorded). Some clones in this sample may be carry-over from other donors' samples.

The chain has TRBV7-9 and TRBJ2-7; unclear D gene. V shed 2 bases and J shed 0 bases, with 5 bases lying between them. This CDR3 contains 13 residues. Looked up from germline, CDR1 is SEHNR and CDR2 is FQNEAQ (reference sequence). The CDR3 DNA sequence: TGTGCCAGCAGCTTAAGGACCTCCTACGAGCAGTACGTC. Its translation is CASSLRTSYEQYV.

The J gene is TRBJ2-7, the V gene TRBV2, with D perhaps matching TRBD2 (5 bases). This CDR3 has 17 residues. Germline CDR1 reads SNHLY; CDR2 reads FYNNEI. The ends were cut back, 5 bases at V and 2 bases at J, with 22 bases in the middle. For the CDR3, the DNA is TGTGCCAGCAGTCCAAGTGGAGGCAGCCCGAGAGCCTACGAGCAGTACTTC. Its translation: CASSPSGGSPRAYEQYF.

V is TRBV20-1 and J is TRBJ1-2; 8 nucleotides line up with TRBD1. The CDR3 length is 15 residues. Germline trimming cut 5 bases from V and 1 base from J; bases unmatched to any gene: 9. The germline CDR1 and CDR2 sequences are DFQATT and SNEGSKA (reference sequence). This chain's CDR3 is CSADLDRDGNYGYTF. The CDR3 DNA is TGCAGTGCTGACCTGGACAGGGACGGTAACTATGGCTACACCTTC.

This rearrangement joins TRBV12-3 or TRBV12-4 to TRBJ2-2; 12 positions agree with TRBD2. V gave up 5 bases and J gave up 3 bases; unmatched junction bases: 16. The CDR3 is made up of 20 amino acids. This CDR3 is CASSPRLAGVSLVDTGELFF. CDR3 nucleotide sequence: TGTGCCAGCAGTCCCCGACTAGCGGGAGTTTCGTTGGTAGACACCGGGGAGCTGTTTTTT.

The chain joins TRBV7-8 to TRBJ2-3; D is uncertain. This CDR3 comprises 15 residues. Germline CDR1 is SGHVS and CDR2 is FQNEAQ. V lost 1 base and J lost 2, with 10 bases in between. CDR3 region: CASSLGVLDTDTQYF. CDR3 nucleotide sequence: TGTGCCAGCAGCTTAGGGGTTTTGGACACAGATACGCAGTATTTT.

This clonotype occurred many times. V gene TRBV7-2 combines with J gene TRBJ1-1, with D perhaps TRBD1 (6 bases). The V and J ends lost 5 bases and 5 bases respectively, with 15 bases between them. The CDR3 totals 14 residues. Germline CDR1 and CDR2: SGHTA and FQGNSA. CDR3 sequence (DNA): TGTGCCAGCAGCCTACAGGGTTGGTCGACTGAAGCTTTCTTT. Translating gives CASSLQGWSTEAFF.

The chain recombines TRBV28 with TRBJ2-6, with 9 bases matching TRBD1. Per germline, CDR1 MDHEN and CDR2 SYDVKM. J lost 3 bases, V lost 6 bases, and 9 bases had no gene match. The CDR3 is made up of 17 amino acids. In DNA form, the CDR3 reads TGTGCCAGCAGGGGGGGACAGGGAGTGAGTGGGGCCAACGTCCTGACTTTC. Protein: CASRGGQGVSGANVLTF.